This T cell receptor beta chain comes out of a study of blood T cells in healthy people across ages. General study findings and limits: A strong correlation between TCR beta diversity and naive T cell percentage was seen.

A second PCR of 7 to 11 cycles used a sample-barcoded 5' primer and a J-beta primer mix. TCRdb recomputed calls from the 5' RACE reads with MiXCR, one row per CDR3 protein. The data contain about a million distinct CDR3 sequences, 45% to 60% of them singletons. V shed 0 bases and J shed 0 bases, with 5 bases lying between them. Germline V gives CDR1 LGHNA, CDR2 YNFKEQ. CDR3 length: 14 amino acids. This clonotype was detected ten times or more. What it binds is not known. Healthy Caucasians from Russia aged roughly 6 to 95 served as donors. Every donor gave 9.5 to 10 milliliters of peripheral blood. RNA extraction gave at least 5 micrograms of total RNA per sample.

The clonotype was recovered from a woman aged 60-75 years in good health. This chain connects TRBV4-2 to TRBJ1-2; D ambiguous. Material: blood. CDR3 nucleotide sequence: TGTGCCAGCAGCCAAGAATCGGCTAACTATGGCTACACCTTC. Protein product: CASSQESANYGYTF.